This T cell receptor (beta chain) was obtained from a study of T cells and copy number aberrations in small-cell lung cancer (dated by TCRdb to about 2021). Background for the entire study: To relate T cell metrics to mutations and copy number aberrations, the same tumor regions underwent both TCR repertoire sequencing and whole-exome sequencing. Tumor TCR data were available for 17 to 20 patients, and TCR data from both tumor and normal tissue were available for roughly 14 patients.

TCR-beta CDR3 regions were amplified from genomic DNA with the immunoSEQ hsTCRB Kit using multiplexed V- and J-gene primers. Unique DNA barcodes were added in a second PCR, and the samples were pooled together with one negative control and one positive control. An Illumina MiSeq running a 150-cycle paired-end protocol was used to sequence the pooled TCR-beta libraries. On the authors' methods: Adaptive Biotechnologies processed the raw sequencing data and produced a report containing normalized, annotated TCR-beta repertoires. T-cell density was calculated by normalizing TCR-beta templates to usable DNA, with usable DNA estimated through amplification of housekeeping genes. Richness was defined as the count of unique rearrangements, and clonality was defined as 1 minus Pielou's evenness. In its TCRdb copy, this immuneACCESS table keeps in-frame sequences only and misses some clones. Where compared with another copy, unresolved V genes explain less than half of these, and the others have no known cause. Clone size and V and J calls were adopted from that table, with D and trimming inferred from the DNA. This sample comprises 7,500 to 10,000 clones, over 75% of them detected only once. The ten largest make up 25% to 35% of the sample.

The donors were limited-stage small-cell lung cancer patients who had surgical resection in Hangzhou, China, between the late 2000s and the early 2020s. Every donor went straight to surgery with no preoperative chemotherapy or radiotherapy, and no donor was given immunotherapy either before or after surgery. All 20 or so patients in the sequenced cohort were identified as smokers or heavy second-hand smokers. Adjacent normal lung was collected at least 2 cm from the tumor margin and was morphologically confirmed by two pathologists to be free of malignant cells. To characterize heterogeneity of the T cell repertoire, the study applied multi-region TCR-beta sequencing to resected limited-stage small-cell lung cancers and to tumor-adjacent lung tissue. The AllPrep DNA/RNA FFPE Kit (Qiagen) was used to extract genomic DNA from FFPE tissue. The CDR3 sequence holds 15 residues, the cysteine and phenylalanine included. The kept DNA is CDR3 alone, 45 bases in frame from the first base. V and J are truncated by 0 bases and 3 bases respectively, leaving an intervening sequence of 12 bases. The CDR1 and CDR2 encoded by the germline V gene are SGHVS and FQNEAQ.

This clone was found a few times. This clone's antigen is unknown. Within one base of it there is no much larger clone, and no base qualities were kept. Broad study findings and their caveats: All specimens consisted of formalin-fixed paraffin-embedded tissue, which is known to introduce sequencing artifacts. A small sample size, resulting from surgical resection being uncommon in small-cell lung cancer, limited the study, and the findings need validation. Tumors had lower T-cell density, richness and clonality than adjacent lung tissue, but the difference in density was not significant.

Here the chain combines TRBV7-8 and TRBJ2-7; TRBD2 could be the D gene, as 5 bases match. The sequence derives from a man in his fifties or sixties with small cell lung cancer. Sequenced sample: normal tissue next to the tumor. The CDR3 amino acid sequence is: CASSLARAPHYEQYF. The bases read TGTGCCAGCAGCTTAGCGCGGGCCCCGCACTACGAGCAGTACTTC.